The 4 T cell receptor beta chains below were found in one sample sequenced in a study of blood T cell repertoires in COVID-19. Here immunoSEQ multiplex PCR was the method, and the copy in TCRdb shows in-frame clones only, minus some. The sample carries approximately 210,000 clones, about four fifths recorded once. The specimen sequenced was peripheral blood. The receptors here all came from a woman aged 45-60 years with active or convalescent COVID-19.

The rearrangement links TRBV28 to TRBJ1-4; no firm D call. V was cut by 8 bases and J by 0 bases, with 13 bases left in between. This CDR3 has 15 residues. Germline V CDR1 and CDR2: MDHEN, SYDVKM. The CDR3 coding sequence is TGTGCCAGCCAGGAGGCGAAGGCAACTAATGAAAAACTGTTTTTT. It encodes CASQEAKATNEKLFF.

This clone was seen only once. The V call is TRBV5-1, the J call TRBJ1-1, with a tentative D call TRBD1 (5 bases). The germline V gene has CDR1 SGHRS and CDR2 YFSETQ. The CDR3 has 13 residues. Between the trimmed V and J ends, which lost 3 bases and 5 bases, there was a span of 11 bases. This CDR3 is CASSSRVLTEAFF. In DNA, the CDR3 is TGCGCCAGCAGCTCCAGGGTTCTAACTGAAGCTTTCTTT.

The CDR3 loop is CSVRVNYGYTF. The CDR3 DNA reads TGCAGTGTGAGGGTGAACTATGGCTACACCTTC. The chain links TRBV20-1 to TRBJ1-2, with D unclear. V was shortened by 7 bases and J by 2 bases, with 8 bases between the two germline ends. Looked up from germline, CDR1 is DFQATT and CDR2 is SNEGSKA (reference sequence). CDR3 length: 11 amino acids.

As DNA, the CDR3 is TGTGCCAGCAGCTCTGGGGCAGGGGCAGGGTATAGCAATCAGCCCCAGCATTTT. This codes for CASSSGAGAGYSNQPQHF. V is TRBV7-3 and J is TRBJ1-5; possibly TRBD1 for D (6 bases). V dropped 4 bases and J dropped 0 bases, with 19 bases sitting between them. Germline values: CDR1 SGHTA, CDR2 FQGTGA. The CDR3 is 18 amino acids.